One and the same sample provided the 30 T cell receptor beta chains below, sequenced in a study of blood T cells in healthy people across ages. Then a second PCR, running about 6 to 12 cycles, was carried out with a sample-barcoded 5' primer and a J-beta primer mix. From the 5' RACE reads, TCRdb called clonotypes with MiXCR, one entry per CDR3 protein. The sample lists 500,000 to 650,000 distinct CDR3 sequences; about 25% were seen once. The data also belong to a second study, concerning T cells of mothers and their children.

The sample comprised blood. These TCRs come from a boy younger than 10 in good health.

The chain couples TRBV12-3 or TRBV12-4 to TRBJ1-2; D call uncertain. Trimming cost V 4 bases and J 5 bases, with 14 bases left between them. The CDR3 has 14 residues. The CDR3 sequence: CASSYGRTSYGYTF. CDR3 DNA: TGTGCCAGCAGTTACGGACGGACCTCGTATGGCTACACCTTC.

The CDR3: CASSPQPDTGTYEQYF. In DNA, the CDR3 is TGTGCCAGCTCACCACAGCCGGACACCGGTACCTACGAGCAGTACTTC. The rearrangement joins TRBV18 to TRBJ2-7; D is possibly TRBD1 (5 bases). The CDR3 is made up of 16 amino acids. Germline V gene lookup returns CDR1 KGHSH and CDR2 LQKENI. Trimming removed 1 base from V and 2 bases from J, with 15 bases in between.

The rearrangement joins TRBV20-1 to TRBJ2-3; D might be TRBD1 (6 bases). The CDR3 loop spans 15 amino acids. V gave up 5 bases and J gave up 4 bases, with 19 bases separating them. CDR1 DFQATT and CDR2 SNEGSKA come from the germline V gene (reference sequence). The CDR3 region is CSARDNRSWADTQYF. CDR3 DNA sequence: TGCAGTGCTCGGGACAATCGGTCTTGGGCAGATACGCAGTATTTT.

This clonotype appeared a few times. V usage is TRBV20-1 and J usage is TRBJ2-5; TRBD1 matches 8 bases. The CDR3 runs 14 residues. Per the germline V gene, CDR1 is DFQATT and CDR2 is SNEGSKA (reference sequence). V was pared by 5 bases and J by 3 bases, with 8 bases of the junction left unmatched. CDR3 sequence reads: CSAGPGQGEETQYF. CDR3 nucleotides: TGCAGTGCTGGTCCCGGACAGGGTGAAGAGACCCAGTACTTC.

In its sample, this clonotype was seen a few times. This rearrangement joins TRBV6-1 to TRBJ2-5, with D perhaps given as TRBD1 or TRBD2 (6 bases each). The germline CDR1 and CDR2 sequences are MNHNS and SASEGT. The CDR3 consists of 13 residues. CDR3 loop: CACGGGQHETQYF. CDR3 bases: TGTGCATGCGGTGGGGGGCAGCACGAGACCCAGTACTTC.

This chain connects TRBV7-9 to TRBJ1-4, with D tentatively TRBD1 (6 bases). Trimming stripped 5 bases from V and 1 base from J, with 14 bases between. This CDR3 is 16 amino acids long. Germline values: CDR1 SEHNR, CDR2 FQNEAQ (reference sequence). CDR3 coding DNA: TGTGCCAGCAGCGTAGGTCCGGGACAAACTAATGAAAAACTGTTTTTT. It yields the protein CASSVGPGQTNEKLFF.

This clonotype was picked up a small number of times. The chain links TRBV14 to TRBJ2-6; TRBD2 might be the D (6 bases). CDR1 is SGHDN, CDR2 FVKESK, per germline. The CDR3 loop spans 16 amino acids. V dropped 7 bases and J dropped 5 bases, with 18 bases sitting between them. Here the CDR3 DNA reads TGTGCCAGCAAGACATTGGGGGAGGACAGGGCCAACGTCCTGACTTTC. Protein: CASKTLGEDRANVLTF.

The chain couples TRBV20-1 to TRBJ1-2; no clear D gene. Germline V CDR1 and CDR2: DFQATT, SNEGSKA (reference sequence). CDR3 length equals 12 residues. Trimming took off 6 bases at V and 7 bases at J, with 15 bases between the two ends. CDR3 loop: CSAPWAGRGYTF. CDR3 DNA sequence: TGCAGTGCCCCGTGGGCAGGACGTGGCTACACCTTC.

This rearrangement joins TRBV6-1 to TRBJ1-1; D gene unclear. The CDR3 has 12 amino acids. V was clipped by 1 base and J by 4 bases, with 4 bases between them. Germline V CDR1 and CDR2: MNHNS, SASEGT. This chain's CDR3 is CASSEGGTEAFF. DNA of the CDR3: TGTGCCAGCAGTGAAGGAGGCACTGAAGCTTTCTTT.

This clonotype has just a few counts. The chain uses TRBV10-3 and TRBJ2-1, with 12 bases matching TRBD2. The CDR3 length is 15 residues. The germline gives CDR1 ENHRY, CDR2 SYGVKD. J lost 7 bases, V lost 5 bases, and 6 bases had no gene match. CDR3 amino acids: CAISLAGGPGNEQFF. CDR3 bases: TGTGCCATCAGTCTAGCGGGAGGGCCAGGAAATGAGCAGTTCTTC.

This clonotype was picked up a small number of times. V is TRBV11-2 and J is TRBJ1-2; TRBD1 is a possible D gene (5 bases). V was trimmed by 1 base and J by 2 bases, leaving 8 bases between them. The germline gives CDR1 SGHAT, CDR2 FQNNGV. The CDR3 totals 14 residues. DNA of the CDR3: TGTGCCAGCAGCTTAGGAGGGACGAACTATGGCTACACCTTC. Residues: CASSLGGTNYGYTF.

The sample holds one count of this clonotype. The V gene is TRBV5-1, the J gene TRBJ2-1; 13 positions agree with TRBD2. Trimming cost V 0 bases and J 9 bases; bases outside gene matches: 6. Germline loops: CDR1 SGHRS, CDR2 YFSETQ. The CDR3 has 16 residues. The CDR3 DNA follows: TGCGCCAGCAGCTTGGTAACTAGCGGGGGGGTAGGTGAGCAGTTCTTC. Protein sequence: CASSLVTSGGVGEQFF.

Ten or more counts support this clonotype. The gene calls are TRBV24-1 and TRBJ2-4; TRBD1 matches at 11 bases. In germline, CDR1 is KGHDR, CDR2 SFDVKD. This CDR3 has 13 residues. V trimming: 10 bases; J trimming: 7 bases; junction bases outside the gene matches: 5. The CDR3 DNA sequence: TGTGCCACTAGGACAGGGGGCATGAACATTCAGTACTTC. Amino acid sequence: CATRTGGMNIQYF.

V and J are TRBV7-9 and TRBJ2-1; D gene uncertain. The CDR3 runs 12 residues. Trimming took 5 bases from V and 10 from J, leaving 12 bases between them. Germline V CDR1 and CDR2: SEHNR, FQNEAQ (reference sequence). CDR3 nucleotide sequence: TGTGCCAGCAGCCTACTCCCAGAGGAGCAGTTCTTC. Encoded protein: CASSLLPEEQFF. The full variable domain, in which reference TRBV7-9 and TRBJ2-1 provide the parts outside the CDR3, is DTGVSQNPRHKITKRGQNVTFRCDPISEHNRLYWYRQTLGQGPEFLTYFQNEAQLEKSRLLSDRFSAERPKGSFSTLEIQRTEQGDSAMYLCASSLLPEEQFFGPGTRLTVL.

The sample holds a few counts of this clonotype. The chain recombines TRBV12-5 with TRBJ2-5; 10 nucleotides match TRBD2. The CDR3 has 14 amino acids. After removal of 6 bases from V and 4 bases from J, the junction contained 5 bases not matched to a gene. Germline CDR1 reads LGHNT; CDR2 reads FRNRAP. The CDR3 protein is CASGQREGLETQYF. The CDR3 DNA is TGTGCTAGTGGACAGCGGGAGGGGTTAGAGACCCAGTACTTC.

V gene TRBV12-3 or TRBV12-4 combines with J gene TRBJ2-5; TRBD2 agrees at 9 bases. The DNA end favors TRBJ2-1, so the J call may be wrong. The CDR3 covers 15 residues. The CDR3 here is CASSLPAGGLNEQFF. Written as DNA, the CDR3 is TGTGCCAGCAGTTTACCAGCGGGAGGTCTAAATGAGCAGTTCTTC.

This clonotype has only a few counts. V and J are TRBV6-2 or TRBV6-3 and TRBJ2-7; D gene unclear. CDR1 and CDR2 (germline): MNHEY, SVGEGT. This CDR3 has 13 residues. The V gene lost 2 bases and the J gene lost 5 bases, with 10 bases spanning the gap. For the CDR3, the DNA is TGTGCCAGCAGTTACGTAGGTCCCGACGAGCAGTACTTC. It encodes CASSYVGPDEQYF.

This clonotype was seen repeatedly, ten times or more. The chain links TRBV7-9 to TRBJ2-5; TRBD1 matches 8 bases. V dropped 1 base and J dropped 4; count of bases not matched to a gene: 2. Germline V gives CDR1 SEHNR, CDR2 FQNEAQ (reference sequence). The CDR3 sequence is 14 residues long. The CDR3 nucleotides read TGTGCCAGCAGCTTAGTCGGACAGGGAGAGACCCAGTACTTC. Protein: CASSLVGQGETQYF. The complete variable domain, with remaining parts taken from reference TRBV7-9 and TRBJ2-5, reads DTGVSQNPRHKITKRGQNVTFRCDPISEHNRLYWYRQTLGQGPEFLTYFQNEAQLEKSRLLSDRFSAERPKGSFSTLEIQRTEQGDSAMYLCASSLVGQGETQYFGPGTRLLVL.

CDR3 DNA sequence: TGTGCCAGCTCACCAGCCGGAGCGGGAGTTAACTGGGATACGCAGTATTTT. Protein sequence: CASSPAGAGVNWDTQYF. V is TRBV18 and J is TRBJ2-3; 8 nucleotides line up with TRBD2. The length of the CDR3 is 17 residues. Germline values: CDR1 KGHSH, CDR2 LQKENI. V lost 2 bases to trimming and J lost 6 bases; unmatched junction nucleotides: 13.

CDR3 loop: CASSDAGRNNEQFF. The CDR3 DNA is TGTGCCAGCAGTGATGCGGGTCGGAACAATGAGCAGTTCTTC. The V call is TRBV6-4, the J call TRBJ2-1; tentative D call: TRBD2 (5 bases). Trimming removed 3 bases from V and 5 bases from J, with 11 bases in between. Per the germline V gene, CDR1 is MRHNA and CDR2 is SNTAGT. The CDR3 loop spans 14 amino acids.

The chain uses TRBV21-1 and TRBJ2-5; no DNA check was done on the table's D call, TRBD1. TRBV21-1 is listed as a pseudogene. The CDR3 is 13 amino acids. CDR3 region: CASRGRLQETQYF. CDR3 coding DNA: TGTGCCAGCCGGGGTCGCCTCCAAGAGACCCAGTACTTC.

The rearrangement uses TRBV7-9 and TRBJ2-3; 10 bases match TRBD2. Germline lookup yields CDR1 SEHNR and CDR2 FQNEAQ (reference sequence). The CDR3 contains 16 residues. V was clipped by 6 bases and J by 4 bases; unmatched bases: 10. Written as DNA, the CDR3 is TGTGCCAGCAGAGGGGTGGCTAGCGGGAGATCAGATACGCAGTATTTT. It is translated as CASRGVASGRSDTQYF. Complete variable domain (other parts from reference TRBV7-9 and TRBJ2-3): DTGVSQNPRHKITKRGQNVTFRCDPISEHNRLYWYRQTLGQGPEFLTYFQNEAQLEKSRLLSDRFSAERPKGSFSTLEIQRTEQGDSAMYLCASRGVASGRSDTQYFGPGTRLTVL.

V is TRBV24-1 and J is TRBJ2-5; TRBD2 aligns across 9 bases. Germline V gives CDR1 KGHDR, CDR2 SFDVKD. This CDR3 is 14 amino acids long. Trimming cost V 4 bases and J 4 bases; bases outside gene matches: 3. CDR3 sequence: CATSEGGRGETQYF. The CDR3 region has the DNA TGTGCCACCAGTGAAGGCGGGAGGGGAGAGACCCAGTACTTC.

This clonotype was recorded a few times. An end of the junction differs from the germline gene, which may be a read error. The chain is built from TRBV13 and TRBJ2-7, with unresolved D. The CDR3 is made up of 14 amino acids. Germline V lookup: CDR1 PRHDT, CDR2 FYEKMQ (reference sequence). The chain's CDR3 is CASSLDRFSHEQYF. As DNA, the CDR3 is TGTGCCAGCAGCTTAGATCGGTTCTCCCACGAGCAGTACTTC.

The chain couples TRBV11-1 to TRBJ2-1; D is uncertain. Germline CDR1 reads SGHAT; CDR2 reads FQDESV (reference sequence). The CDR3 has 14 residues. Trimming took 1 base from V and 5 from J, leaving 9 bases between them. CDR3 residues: CASSLVSWNNEQFF. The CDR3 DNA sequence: TGTGCCAGCAGCTTAGTTTCCTGGAACAATGAGCAGTTCTTC.

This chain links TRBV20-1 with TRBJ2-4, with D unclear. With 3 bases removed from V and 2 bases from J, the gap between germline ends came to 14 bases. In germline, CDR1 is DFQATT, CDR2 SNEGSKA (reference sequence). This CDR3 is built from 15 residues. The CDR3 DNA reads TGCAGTGCTAGGTCCCCGCCCGGCACCAAAAACATTCAGTACTTC. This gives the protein CSARSPPGTKNIQYF.

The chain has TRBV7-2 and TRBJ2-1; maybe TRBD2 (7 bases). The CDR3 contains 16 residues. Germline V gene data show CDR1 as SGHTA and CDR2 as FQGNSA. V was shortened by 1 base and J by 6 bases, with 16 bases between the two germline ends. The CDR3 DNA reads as TGTGCCAGCAGCTTAGGGGGGGGCGCGAAGTCCAATGAGCAGTTCTTC. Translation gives CASSLGGGAKSNEQFF.

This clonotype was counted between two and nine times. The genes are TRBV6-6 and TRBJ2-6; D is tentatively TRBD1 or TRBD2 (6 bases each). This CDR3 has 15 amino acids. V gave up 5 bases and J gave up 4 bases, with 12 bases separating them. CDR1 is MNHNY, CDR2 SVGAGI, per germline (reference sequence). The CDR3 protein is CASSGGPTGANVLTF. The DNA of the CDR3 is TGTGCCAGCAGTGGGGGGCCGACCGGGGCCAACGTCCTGACTTTC.

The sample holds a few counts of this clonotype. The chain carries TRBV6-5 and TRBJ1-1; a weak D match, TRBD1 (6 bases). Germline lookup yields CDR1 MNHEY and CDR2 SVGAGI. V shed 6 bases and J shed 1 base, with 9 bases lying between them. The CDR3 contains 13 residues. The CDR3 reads CASSRGPNTEAFF. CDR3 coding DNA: TGTGCCAGCAGCAGGGGCCCGAACACTGAAGCTTTCTTT.

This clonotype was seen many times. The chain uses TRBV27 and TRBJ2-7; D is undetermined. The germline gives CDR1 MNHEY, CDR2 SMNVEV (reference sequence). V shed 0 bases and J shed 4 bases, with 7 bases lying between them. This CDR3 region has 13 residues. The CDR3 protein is CASSLSGAYEQYF. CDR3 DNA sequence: TGTGCCAGCAGTTTATCTGGCGCATACGAGCAGTACTTC.